This T cell receptor beta chain was recorded in a study of blood T cell repertoires in COVID-19. Background on the study: T cells, B-cell-depleted T cells, or PBMCs provided the cDNA or gDNA that served as material.

The assay was immunoSEQ multiplex PCR, and TCRdb's table has in-frame clones only and misses some. Among around 260,000 clones listed, roughly 90% were seen once. The CDR3 contains 15 residues. Input material: peripheral blood. This chain links TRBV12-2 with TRBJ1-5; TRBD1, as called in the table, went unchecked against the DNA. TRBV12-2 is a documented pseudogene. This sequence was found in a man aged 25-45 years with active or convalescent COVID-19. The CDR3 DNA reads as TGTGCAAGTCGCAAGCAGACAGGGCTCGATCAGCCCCAGCATTTT. The encoded protein is CASRKQTGLDQPQHF.